Listed below are T cell receptor beta chains from one sample, sequenced in a study of regulatory T cells in long-lasting Graves disease. TCRdb reprocessed the multiplex PCR reads with MiXCR, giving one entry per CDR3 protein. The table records some 250,000 distinct CDR3 sequences, 20% to 25% of them present only once. The specimen comprised peripheral blood mononuclear cells (PBMCs), sampled at new diagnosis, from a patient treated with antithyroid drugs. Receptors were obtained from a female donor with Graves disease. Both conserved end residues are part of each CDR3. D genes are given only for firm matches. Clone size is not always given. Where it is, it says once, few, many or a class for expanded clones.

TRBJ2-2,TRBV7-3,many,TRBD2,CASSLNGGEGHTGELFF,TGTGCCAGCAGCTTGAATGGCGGGGAGGGCCACACCGGGGAGCTGTTTTTT
TRBJ2-5,TRBV12-3/TRBV12-4,many,TRBD1,CASSLATGTGHETQYF,TGTGCCAGCAGTTTAGCAACAGGGACAGGGCACGAGACCCAGTACTTC
TRBJ1-5,TRBV4-1,-,-,CASSQGAPPGNSNQPQHF,TGCGCCAGCAGCCAGGGGGCCCCACCGGGAAATAGCAATCAGCCCCAGCATTTT
TRBJ2-7,TRBV27,many,-,CASSLKDSGSLAYEQYF,TGTGCCAGCAGTTTAAAGGACTCTGGCTCCCTGGCCTACGAGCAGTACTTC
TRBJ1-4,TRBV11-2,many,-,CASSSVQGNHEKLFF,TGTGCCAGCAGCTCCGTACAGGGAAATCACGAAAAACTGTTTTTT
TRBJ2-7,TRBV2,-,-,CASSGQGLAGRGF,TGTGCCAGCAGTGGCCAGGGATTGGCCGGGCGGGGATTC
TRBJ1-1,TRBV11-2,many,-,CASSYRRFLTEAFF,TGTGCCAGCAGCTATCGGCGGTTTTTGACTGAAGCTTTCTTT
TRBJ1-4,TRBV10-2,-,-,CASTGRSRGEKLFF,TGCGCCAGCACAGGACGATCACGGGGTGAAAAACTGTTTTTT
TRBJ2-3,TRBV4-1,many,TRBD2,CASSQSFQRESDTQYF,TGCGCCAGCAGCCAAAGTTTCCAGCGGGAGTCAGATACGCAGTATTTT
TRBJ1-1,TRBV7-6,few,-,CASSNAVVSGTEAFF,TGTGCCAGCAGCAACGCCGTTGTCTCGGGCACTGAAGCTTTCTTT
TRBJ1-2,TRBV10-3,-,TRBD1,CAISGDRTYGYTF,TGTGCCATCAGTGGGGACAGGACCTATGGCTACACCTTC
TRBJ2-7,TRBV5-1,many,-,CASSFEGSTGEQYF,TGCGCCAGCAGCTTTGAAGGGAGCACCGGCGAGCAGTACTTC
TRBJ1-1,TRBV7-3,many,-,CATRPRGGDTEAFF,TGTGCCACACGCCCCCGCGGGGGCGACACTGAAGCTTTCTTT
TRBJ2-7,TRBV6-1,many,-,CASGSGRHPYEQYF,TGTGCCAGCGGGTCGGGGCGGCACCCCTACGAGCAGTACTTC
TRBJ1-1,TRBV19,-,-,CASSIRDRSEAFF,TGTGCCAGTAGTATCAGGGATAGGTCTGAAGCTTTCTTT
TRBJ1-2,TRBV29-1,many,-,CSVGDRSNYGYTF,TGCAGCGTGGGGGACCGTTCTAACTATGGCTACACCTTC
TRBJ2-3,TRBV18,many,-,CASSPGVADTQYF,TGTGCCAGCTCACCAGGGGTAGCGGATACGCAGTATTTT
TRBJ1-3,TRBV5-1,few,-,CASSLLTSDSGNTIYF,TGCGCCAGCAGCTTACTGACATCGGACTCTGGAAACACCATATATTTT
TRBJ2-3,TRBV7-7,few,-,CASSLSTDDTQYF,TGTGCCAGCAGCTTATCGACAGACGATACGCAGTATTTT
TRBJ2-1,TRBV10-3,-,-,CAISGAGLSNEQFF,TGTGCCATCAGTGGGGCGGGCCTAAGCAATGAGCAGTTCTTC
TRBJ2-2,TRBV20-1,many,-,CSVLQNTGELFF,TGCAGTGTCCTCCAAAACACCGGGGAGCTGTTTTTT
TRBJ2-5,TRBV20-1,many,TRBD2,CSAARLAEETQYF,TGCAGTGCCGCTAGACTAGCGGAAGAGACCCAGTACTTC
TRBJ1-3,TRBV18,many,-,CASSPTDLGNTIYF,TGTGCCAGCTCACCAACAGACCTTGGAAACACCATATATTTT
TRBJ2-5,TRBV11-2,many,-,CASSHTTEGIETQYF,TGTGCCAGCAGCCACACCACGGAAGGGATCGAGACCCAGTACTTC
TRBJ2-7,TRBV3-1,many,TRBD2,CATRGGSYEQYF,TGTGCCACCCGGGGGGGATCGTACGAGCAGTACTTC
TRBJ2-5,TRBV5-8,few,TRBD1,CASSLPRQGLVETQYF,TGTGCCAGCAGCTTGCCCCGACAGGGTCTTGTAGAGACCCAGTACTTC
TRBJ2-7,TRBV20-1,many,TRBD2,CSATDSGSPHEQYF,TGCAGTGCAACGGATAGCGGGAGTCCCCACGAGCAGTACTTC
TRBJ2-2,TRBV7-2,few,TRBD1,CAGGRTGSSTGELFF,TGTGCCGGCGGGCGGACAGGATCGAGCACCGGGGAGCTGTTTTTT
TRBJ2-3,TRBV7-3,-,TRBD2,CASSLRPRTSGSASTDTQYF,TGTGCCAGCAGCTTACGACCCCGGACTAGCGGGAGTGCTAGCACAGATACGCAGTATTTT
TRBJ2-7,TRBV14,-,-,CASSQAFSPGYEQYF,TGTGCCAGCAGCCAAGCGTTCAGCCCAGGGTACGAGCAGTACTTC
TRBJ2-2,TRBV7-2,many,TRBD1,CASSLADRGRSGELFF,TGTGCCAGCAGCTTAGCTGACAGGGGGCGCTCCGGGGAGCTGTTTTTT
TRBJ1-2,TRBV19,many,TRBD1,CASSSRDRGANYGYTF,TGTGCCAGTAGTTCCCGGGACAGGGGAGCTAACTATGGCTACACCTTC
TRBJ2-5,TRBV20-1,many,-,CSARDLQGPQETQYF,TGCAGTGCTAGAGATCTCCAGGGGCCGCAAGAGACCCAGTACTTC
TRBJ2-2,TRBV29-1,many,-,CSATPGRTSTGELFF,TGCAGCGCGACGCCGGGACGAACTAGCACCGGGGAGCTGTTTTTT
TRBJ1-2,TRBV12-3/TRBV12-4,many,-,CASSLGAGSNGYTF,TGTGCCAGCAGTTTAGGGGCAGGGAGTAATGGCTACACCTTC
TRBJ2-2,TRBV7-2,many,TRBD2,CASSRGVGDPGELFF,TGTGCCAGCAGCCGGGGGGTAGGGGACCCCGGGGAGCTGTTTTTT
TRBJ1-3,TRBV5-1,many,TRBD1,CASGRDSLGGFSIYF,TGCGCCAGCGGCCGGGACAGCCTAGGAGGATTCTCCATATATTTT
TRBJ2-1,TRBV11-3,-,-,CASSLNPGELYNEQFF,TGTGCCAGCAGCTTAAACCCCGGGGAGCTGTACAATGAGCAGTTCTTC
TRBJ2-7,TRBV28,many,-,CASYSSRLYEQYF,TGTGCCAGCTACTCGAGTCGGCTCTACGAGCAGTACTTC
TRBJ2-1,TRBV24-1,-,TRBD2,CATARGGLDEQFF,TGTGCCACCGCCCGGGGGGGTTTGGATGAGCAGTTCTTC
TRBJ2-7,TRBV7-8,many,TRBD2,CASSFGTSGGLYEQYF,TGTGCCAGCAGCTTTGGCACTAGCGGGGGGCTATACGAGCAGTACTTC
TRBJ2-5,TRBV28,few,-,CASSSQAWGQETQYF,TGTGCCAGCAGTTCCCAGGCCTGGGGGCAAGAGACCCAGTACTTC
TRBJ2-2,TRBV10-1,few,-,CASTVGRGGTGELFF,TGCGCCAGCACTGTAGGCAGGGGCGGTACCGGGGAGCTGTTTTTT
TRBJ2-1,TRBV25-1,few,TRBD1,CASSETGTGYNEQFF,TGTGCCAGCAGTGAGACTGGGACAGGATACAATGAGCAGTTCTTC
TRBJ2-3,TRBV28,many,TRBD2,CASNSLGLAAINTDTQYF,TGTGCCAGCAATTCCCTGGGACTAGCGGCAATAAACACAGATACGCAGTATTTT